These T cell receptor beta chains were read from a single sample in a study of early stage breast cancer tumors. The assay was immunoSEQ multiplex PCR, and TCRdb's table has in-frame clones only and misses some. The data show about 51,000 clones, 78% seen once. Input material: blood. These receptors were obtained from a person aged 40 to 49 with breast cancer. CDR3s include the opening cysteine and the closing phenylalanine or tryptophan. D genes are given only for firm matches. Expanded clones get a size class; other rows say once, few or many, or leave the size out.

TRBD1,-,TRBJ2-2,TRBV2,TGTGCCAGCAGGGACAGGGTAGGAACCGGGGAGCTGTTTTTT,CASRDRVGTGELFF
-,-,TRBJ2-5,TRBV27,TGTGCCAGCACACAGACCCAGTACTTC,CASTQTQYF
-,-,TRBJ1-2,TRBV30,TGTGCCTGGAGTGTACTTGGGGGCGCGGGGGGCTACACCTTC,CAWSVLGGAGGYTF
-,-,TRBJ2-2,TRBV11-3,TGTGCCAGCACCGCTCCGAACACCGGGGAGCTGTTTTTT,CASTAPNTGELFF
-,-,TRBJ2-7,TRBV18,TGTGCCAGCTCAGTAGGAGCGGGCTTCGACGAGCAGTACTTC,CASSVGAGFDEQYF
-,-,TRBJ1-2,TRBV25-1,TGTGCCAGCAGCTGGGGGGGGGACGGCTACACCTTC,CASSWGGDGYTF
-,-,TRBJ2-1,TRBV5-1,TGCGCCAGCAGCTTGGCGGCGGGAAGGGGCAATGAGCAGTTCTTC,CASSLAAGRGNEQFF
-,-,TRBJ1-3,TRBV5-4,TGTGCCAGCAGCCTCGACAGTAACTCTGGAAACACCATATATTTT,CASSLDSNSGNTIYF
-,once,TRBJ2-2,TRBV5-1,TGCGCCAGCAGCTTGGTGGCTAACACCGGGGAGCTGTTTTTT,CASSLVANTGELFF
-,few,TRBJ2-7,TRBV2,TGTGCCAGCTCTATGGGTGCGTCCTACGAGCAGTACTTC,CASSMGASYEQYF
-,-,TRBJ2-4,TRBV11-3,TGTGCCAGCAGCCCGTCTACCAACATTCAGTACTTC,CASSPSTNIQYF
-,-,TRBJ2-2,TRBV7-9,TGTGCCAGCAGCTTAGTCGGGGCAAACACCGGGGAGCTGTTTTTT,CASSLVGANTGELFF
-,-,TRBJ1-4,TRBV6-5,TGTGCCAGCAGAGGTGGACGGCGGAATGAAAAACTGTTTTTT,CASRGGRRNEKLFF
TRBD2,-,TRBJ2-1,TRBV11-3,TGTGCCAGCAGCTACAGGACTAGCGGGATAAATGAGCAGTTCTTC,CASSYRTSGINEQFF
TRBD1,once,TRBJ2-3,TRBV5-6,TGTGCCAGCAGCTTGCCCAGGGGGTTGAGCACAGATACGCAGTATTTT,CASSLPRGLSTDTQYF
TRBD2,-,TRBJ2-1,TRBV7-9,TGTGCCAGCAGCTTATCTGCGGGAGGGAAAAATGAGCAGTTCTTC,CASSLSAGGKNEQFF
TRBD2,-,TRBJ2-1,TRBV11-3,TGTGCCAGCAGCTTAGCTAGCGGGAGTAATGAGCAGTTCTTC,CASSLASGSNEQFF
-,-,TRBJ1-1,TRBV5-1,TGCGCCAGCAGCTTGGGGAAGGTGGGGACTGAAGCTTTCTTT,CASSLGKVGTEAFF
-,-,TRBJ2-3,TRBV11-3,TGTGCCAGCAGCTTCACAGCAGATACGCAGTATTTT,CASSFTADTQYF
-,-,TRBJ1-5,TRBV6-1,TGTGCCAGCAGTGAACAGGGGAGTAGCAATCAGCCCCAGCATTTT,CASSEQGSSNQPQHF
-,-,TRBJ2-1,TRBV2,TGTGCCAGCAGCCAAGACTCAGTAGTGCGCAATGAGCAGTTCTTC,CASSQDSVVRNEQFF
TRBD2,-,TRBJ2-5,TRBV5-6,TGTGCCAGCAGCCAAGTAGCGGGAACGCAAGAGACCCAGTACTTC,CASSQVAGTQETQYF
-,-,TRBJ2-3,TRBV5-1,TGCGCCAGCAGCTTAACCTTCACAGATACGCAGTATTTT,CASSLTFTDTQYF
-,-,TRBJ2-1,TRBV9,TGTGCCAGCAGCGTAGGGGGAGGCCCCTACAATGAGCAGTTCTTC,CASSVGGGPYNEQFF
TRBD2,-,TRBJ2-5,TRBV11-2,TGTGCCAGCAGCTTAGTGCGGGAGGGCCAAAAGACCCAGTACTTC,CASSLVREGQKTQYF
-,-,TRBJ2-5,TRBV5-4,TGTGCCAGCAGCTTTAGACCGTTACAAGAGACCCAGTACTTC,CASSFRPLQETQYF
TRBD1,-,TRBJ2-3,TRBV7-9,TGTGCCAGCAGCCCAGGACAGGGGAAGATCGGGGGACAGTATTTT,CASSPGQGKIGGQYF
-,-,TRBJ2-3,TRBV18,TGTGCCAGCTCACCGTTGAGGGATTTGGGAGCCACAGATACGCAGTATTTT,CASSPLRDLGATDTQYF
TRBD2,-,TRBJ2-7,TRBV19,TGTGCCAGTAGGTTAGCGGGAGGTTACGAGCAGTACTTC,CASRLAGGYEQYF
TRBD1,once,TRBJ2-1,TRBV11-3,TGTGCCAGCAGCTCAACGGGACAGTTCTACAATGAGCAGTTCTTC,CASSSTGQFYNEQFF
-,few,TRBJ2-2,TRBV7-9,TGTGCCAGCAGCCCCCAGGGCACCGGGGAGCTGTTTTTT,CASSPQGTGELFF
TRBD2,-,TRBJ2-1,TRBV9,TGTGCCAGCAGCGTAGAGCCCATGGGCTACCGGGGGGTTAATGAGCAGTTCTTC,CASSVEPMGYRGVNEQFF
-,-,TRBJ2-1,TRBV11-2,TGTGCCAGCAGGCCGGGACTGCTGAACAATGAGCAGTTCTTC,CASRPGLLNNEQFF
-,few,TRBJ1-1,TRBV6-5,TGTGCCAGCAGTTACTCGATCTCCAGGGTTGCTGAAGCTTTCTTT,CASSYSISRVAEAFF
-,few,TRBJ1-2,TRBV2,TGTGCCAGCAGTGAGAGGGGACTCTCCTATGGCTACACCTTC,CASSERGLSYGYTF
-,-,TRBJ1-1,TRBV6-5,TGTGCCAGCAAGGGGGGGACAATGAACACTGAAGCTTTCTTT,CASKGGTMNTEAFF
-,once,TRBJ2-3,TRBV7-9,TGTGCCAGCAGGTCAGGGGTTGGGGCAGATACGCAGTATTTT,CASRSGVGADTQYF
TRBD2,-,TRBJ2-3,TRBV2,TGTGCCAGCAGACCGGGACTAGCGGCCACAGATACGCAGTATTTT,CASRPGLAATDTQYF
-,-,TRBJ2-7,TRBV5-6,TGTGCCAGCAGCTTGGCCAGGGACGAGCAGTACTTC,CASSLARDEQYF
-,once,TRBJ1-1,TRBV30,TGTGCCTGGAGTTACTTTCGACGGAACACTGAAGCTTTCTTT,CAWSYFRRNTEAFF
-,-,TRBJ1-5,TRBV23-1,TGCGCCAGCAGTCAATCCAGGGGCCCTACGAATCAGCCCCAGCATTTT,CASSQSRGPTNQPQHF
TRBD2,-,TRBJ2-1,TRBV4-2,TGTGCCAGCAGCCCACAACCGGGCGGGAGTTCCTACAATGAGCAGTTCTTC,CASSPQPGGSSYNEQFF
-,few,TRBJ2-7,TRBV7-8,TGTGCCAGCAGCTTTAGACCGTACGAGCAGTACTTC,CASSFRPYEQYF
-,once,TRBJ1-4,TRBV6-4,TGTGCCAGCAGTGACGGGGGGGATATGAGAAGGGACCCCGTTTCGAATGAAAAACTGTTTTTT,CASSDGGDMRRDPVSNEKLFF
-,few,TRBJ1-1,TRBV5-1,TGCGCCAGCAGCTTTGCGGGGCTAGGGAACACTGAAGCTTTCTTT,CASSFAGLGNTEAFF